These T cell receptor beta chains were read from a single sample in a study of CD8 T cells in Susac syndrome. TCRdb recomputed calls from the immunoSEQ multiplex PCR reads with MiXCR, one row per CDR3 protein. This sample has roughly 200,000 distinct CDR3 sequences, with 85% to 95% found just once. The sequenced material came from CD4+ T cells from PBMCs. The origin of the receptors is a human donor with Susac syndrome. Both conserved end residues are part of each CDR3. The order of the fields is J gene, D gene, V gene, CDR3 protein. D genes are given only for firm matches.

TRBJ1-2 | TRBD1 | TRBV4-2 | CASSQADRDGNGYTF
TRBJ2-7 | TRBD1 | TRBV25-1 | CAARGQGNYEQYF
TRBJ2-7 | - | TRBV7-9 | CASSNGLQSSYEQYF
TRBJ2-3 | TRBD2 | TRBV9 | CASSVGRAADTQYF
TRBJ2-2 | TRBD1 | TRBV2 | CASTERTGAGELFF
TRBJ2-7 | - | TRBV2 | CASSGLSYEQYF
TRBJ2-3 | - | TRBV6-2/TRBV6-3 | CASSSSGTSKYTQYF
TRBJ2-1 | - | TRBV20-1 | CSARRGTGSYNEQFF
TRBJ2-4 | - | TRBV7-2 | CASSLALLGGPRPRAKNIQYF
TRBJ2-7 | - | TRBV3-1 | CASSQAVAGIEQYF
TRBJ1-2 | TRBD1 | TRBV9 | CASSAGQGIPDNYGYTF
TRBJ1-2 | - | TRBV30 | CAWSGGGGLGAYGYTF
TRBJ1-2 | - | TRBV4-1 | CASSQDPGRIYGYTF
TRBJ2-1 | - | TRBV30 | CAWTRDLTSGSSYNEQFF
TRBJ1-6 | TRBD1 | TRBV13 | CASSVTGGSSPLHF
TRBJ2-1 | TRBD1 | TRBV12-3/TRBV12-4 | CASIRDRSLYNEQFF
TRBJ2-7 | TRBD2 | TRBV9 | CASSVGGRVALYEQYF
TRBJ2-2 | TRBD2 | TRBV24-1 | CATSALAGPGELFF
TRBJ2-7 | - | TRBV21-1 | CASSKSPGQWPYEQYF
TRBJ2-3 | - | TRBV29-1 | CSVTRTGAADTQYF
TRBJ2-3 | - | TRBV20-1 | CSARSGASTDTQYF
TRBJ2-1 | - | TRBV24-1 | CATEVYNEQFF
TRBJ2-1 | TRBD2 | TRBV12-3/TRBV12-4 | CASSSPALIAGSYNEQFF
TRBJ2-5 | TRBD1 | TRBV20-1 | CSAQQGGGQETQYF
TRBJ2-1 | - | TRBV10-1 | CASSGQSGNTYNEQFF
TRBJ2-7 | - | TRBV7-8 | CASSFPGPRDEQYF
TRBJ2-3 | TRBD2 | TRBV24-1 | CATSDGGSWSTDTQYF